This passage covers 23 T cell receptor beta chains from one sample sequenced in a study of blood T cells in healthy people across ages. A J-beta primer mix and a sample-barcoded 5' primer were used in a second PCR of about 6 to 12 cycles. TCRdb recomputed calls from the 5' RACE reads with MiXCR, one row per CDR3 protein. This table holds 1.5 million to 2 million distinct CDR3 sequences, about 50% found once. Sequences were obtained from blood. The receptors were gathered from a woman in her 40s in good health.

This chain connects TRBV11-2 to TRBJ2-2, with 8 bases aligning to TRBD1. Germline V lookup: CDR1 SGHAT, CDR2 FQNNGV. The CDR3 loop spans 17 amino acids. Trimming cost V 2 bases and J 1 base; bases outside gene matches: 6. Here the CDR3 DNA reads TGTGCCAGCAGCTTACTCATTGGACAGGGGAACACCGGGGAGCTGTTTTTT. Translation gives CASSLLIGQGNTGELFF.

There are a few counts of this clonotype. This chain links TRBV28 with TRBJ2-4; D not certain. Germline CDR1 reads MDHEN; CDR2 reads SYDVKM. The CDR3 is 14 amino acids. Deletions cut 5 bases from V and 2 bases from J, with 10 bases between. As DNA, the CDR3 is TGTGCCAGCAGTCGCTCCCCTTCCAAAAACATTCAGTACTTC. This sequence encodes CASSRSPSKNIQYF.

In its sample, this clonotype was seen once. The gene calls are TRBV7-2 and TRBJ1-1; D remains unclear. The germline CDR1 and CDR2 sequences are SGHTA and FQGNSA. The CDR3 is 14 residues long. V was shortened by 5 bases and J by 3 bases, with 13 bases between the two germline ends. The CDR3 loop reads CASSVVAGYTEAFF. CDR3 DNA sequence: TGTGCCAGCAGCGTAGTGGCGGGATACACTGAAGCTTTCTTT.

The rearrangement links TRBV3-1 to TRBJ1-2; 7 positions match TRBD1. The V gene end was trimmed by 9 bases and the J gene end by 6 bases; junction bases not matched to a gene: 7. CDR3 length: 12 amino acids. The V gene's germline CDR1 is LGHDT and CDR2 YNNKEL (reference sequence). CDR3 bases: TGTGCCAGGAATGACAGGGTTCATGGCTACACCTTC. This encodes CARNDRVHGYTF.

This sequence joins TRBV4-1 and TRBJ2-1; D tentatively reads TRBD1 or TRBD2 (6 bases each). The CDR3 length is 16 residues. Per the germline V gene, CDR1 is MGHRA and CDR2 is YSYEKL. V shed 0 bases and J shed 6 bases, with 15 bases lying between them. CDR3 protein: CASSQDYVEGGNEQFF. The CDR3 DNA reads as TGCGCCAGCAGCCAAGATTACGTGGAGGGGGGCAATGAGCAGTTCTTC.

The V gene is TRBV7-8, the J gene TRBJ1-5; 9 nucleotides align to TRBD1. The CDR3 contains 18 residues. The V gene's germline CDR1 is SGHVS and CDR2 FQNEAQ. Trimming at V came to 5 bases and at J to 0 bases, leaving 11 bases not matched to a gene. CDR3 DNA: TGTGCCAGCAGCCTAAGGGGAACAGGGGGCTCTAGCAATCAGCCCCAGCATTTT. Amino acids: CASSLRGTGGSSNQPQHF.

This chain uses TRBV6-5 with TRBJ2-3; possibly TRBD1 for D (5 bases). Trimming left V 11 bases short and J 1 base short, with 13 bases between. The CDR3 sequence is 13 residues long. Germline CDR1 MNHEY, CDR2 SVGAGI. CDR3 in amino acids: CACTQGGTDTQYF. DNA for the CDR3: TGTGCCTGCACCCAGGGTGGCACAGATACGCAGTATTTT.

This clonotype has a handful of counts. This CDR3 reads CASSEPQGTQETQYF. CDR3 DNA sequence: TGTGCCAGCAGTGAACCCCAGGGTACCCAAGAGACCCAGTACTTC. J is TRBJ2-5 and V is TRBV25-1, with D perhaps matching TRBD1 (5 bases). Between the trimmed V and J ends, which lost 2 bases and 1 base, there was a span of 11 bases. The CDR3 loop spans 15 amino acids. Germline lookup yields CDR1 MGHDK and CDR2 SYGVNS.

This clonotype appeared many times. The chain uses TRBV3-1 and TRBJ1-5; 7 bases line up with TRBD1. V was clipped by 6 bases and J by 7 bases; unmatched bases: 3. In germline, CDR1 is LGHDT, CDR2 YNNKEL (reference sequence). The CDR3 has 12 amino acids. CDR3 in amino acids: CASSQGGQPQHF. CDR3 DNA sequence: TGTGCCAGCAGTCAGGGGGGCCAGCCCCAGCATTTT.

The chain carries TRBV9 and TRBJ2-1; 8 bases map to TRBD2. The CDR3 runs to 15 residues. CDR1 SGDLS and CDR2 YYNGEE come from the germline V gene. The trim removed 2 bases at V and 2 bases at J, leaving 3 bases unmatched. CDR3 loop: CASSVDGGAYNEQFF. For the CDR3, the DNA is TGTGCCAGCAGCGTTGACGGGGGGGCCTACAATGAGCAGTTCTTC.

This clonotype was seen a few times. CDR3 region: CASSQDSQGEIGYTF. For the CDR3, the DNA is TGCGCCAGCAGCCAAGATTCGCAGGGGGAGATTGGCTACACCTTC. V gene TRBV4-3 combines with J gene TRBJ1-2, with 7 bases matching TRBD1. Trimming cost V 0 bases and J 7 bases; bases outside gene matches: 8. The V gene's germline CDR1 is LGHNA and CDR2 YSLEER. This CDR3 spans 15 amino acids.

The chain employs TRBV25-1 and TRBJ1-6, with D perhaps TRBD1 (5 bases). From germline, CDR1 is MGHDK and CDR2 SYGVNS. There are 17 residues in the CDR3. V was shortened by 0 bases and J by 9 bases, with 18 bases between the two germline ends. CDR3 loop: CASSEYYGGSGGSPLHF. The CDR3 bases are TGTGCCAGCAGTGAATATTATGGCGGGTCCGGGGGTTCACCCCTCCACTTT.

The chain is built from TRBV7-2 and TRBJ2-1; 9 bases map to TRBD1. The CDR3 spans 16 residues. Germline CDR1 SGHTA, CDR2 FQGNSA. V gave up 6 bases and J gave up 8 bases; unmatched junction bases: 14. Here the CDR3 reads CASSRKTGTGSHEQFF. In nucleotides, the CDR3 is TGTGCCAGCAGTCGTAAAACCGGGACAGGGAGCCATGAGCAGTTCTTC. The variable domain in full, with the rest retrieved from reference TRBV7-2 and TRBJ2-1, is GAGVSQSPSNKVTEKGKDVELRCDPISGHTALYWYRQSLGQGLEFLIYFQGNSAPDKSGLPSDRFSAERTGGSVSTLTIQRTQQEDSAVYLCASSRKTGTGSHEQFFGPGTRLTVL.

The rearrangement joins TRBV6-5 to TRBJ2-4; 9 bases are shared with TRBD1. The J call may be mistaken, given a closer DNA end match to TRBJ2-7. Looked up from germline, CDR1 is MNHEY and CDR2 is SVGAGI. The CDR3 is made up of 16 amino acids. The CDR3 coding sequence is TGTGCCAGCAGCCCTCTTGGACAGGGGCTAGCCTACGAGCAGTACTTC. Its translation: CASSPLGQGLAYEQYF.

This clonotype has more than one count but fewer than ten. CDR3 region: CATSDSTGGTYEQYF. The CDR3 DNA follows: TGTGCCACCAGTGATTCGACAGGGGGAACCTACGAGCAGTACTTC. The chain has TRBV24-1 and TRBJ2-4; 9 nucleotides match TRBD1. The J call may not be correct, given that the DNA end is closer to TRBJ2-7. Germline CDR1 KGHDR, CDR2 SFDVKD. The CDR3 runs 15 residues.

This clonotype was seen many times. At one end, the junction sequence differs from germline, possibly due to a read error. The chain is built from TRBV5-1 and TRBJ2-5; the D call may be TRBD1 or TRBD2 (6 bases each). The CDR3 consists of 14 residues. Germline V gene sequence: CDR1 SGHRS, CDR2 YFSETQ. CDR3 protein: CASSLYGGPETQYF. The CDR3 region has the DNA TGTGCCAGCAGTTTATATGGGGGGCCGGAGACCCAGTACTTC.

This clonotype was counted only a few times. The chain couples TRBV28 to TRBJ2-7; no clear D. Germline values: CDR1 MDHEN, CDR2 SYDVKM. The CDR3 totals 13 residues. The ends were cut back, 4 bases at V and 4 bases at J, with 11 bases in the middle. CDR3 sequence reads: CASSSGATYEQYF. The CDR3, as DNA: TGTGCCAGCAGTTCCGGAGCCACTTACGAGCAGTACTTC.

This clonotype was detected only a few times. The chain's CDR3 is CASSLYRSGRTDTQYF. CDR3 DNA: TGTGCCAGCAGTCTCTACCGTAGCGGTCGCACAGATACGCAGTATTTT. The V gene is TRBV28, the J gene TRBJ2-3, with TRBD2 as a possible D gene (6 bases). Trimming took 5 bases from V and 1 from J, leaving 16 bases between them. Germline CDR1 reads MDHEN; CDR2 reads SYDVKM. This CDR3 comprises 16 residues.

The chain couples TRBV6-2 or TRBV6-3 to TRBJ2-5; 9 positions agree with TRBD1. Looked up from germline, CDR1 is MNHEY and CDR2 is SVGEGT. Trimming cost V 2 bases and J 5 bases; bases outside gene matches: 3. The CDR3 contains 14 residues. CDR3 sequence (DNA): TGTGCCAGCAGTTACGGGGACAGGGATGAGACCCAGTACTTC. This codes for CASSYGDRDETQYF.

This chain connects TRBV10-3 to TRBJ1-1; no clear D. The CDR3 totals 12 residues. Trimming took 6 bases from V and 4 from J, leaving 9 bases between them. From germline, CDR1 is ENHRY and CDR2 SYGVKD. The CDR3 loop reads CAIRTLATEAFF. CDR3 DNA sequence: TGTGCCATCAGAACCTTGGCCACTGAAGCTTTCTTT.

The genes are TRBV6-5 and TRBJ2-7; D might be TRBD2 (7 bases). Between the trimmed V and J ends, which lost 5 bases and 7 bases, there was a span of 18 bases. CDR3 size: 14 residues. CDR1 is MNHEY and CDR2 is SVGAGI in the germline V gene. CDR3 protein: CASSPNIGGREQYF. CDR3 DNA sequence: TGTGCCAGCAGTCCCAACATCGGGGGGCGGGAGCAGTACTTC.

This chain links TRBV27 with TRBJ1-6; D is uncertain. V was cut by 3 bases and J by 2 bases, with 11 bases left in between. The length of the CDR3 is 16 residues. Germline V gene sequence: CDR1 MNHEY, CDR2 SMNVEV (reference sequence). CDR3 coding DNA: TGTGCCAGCAGTTTCTTCGGCCAGGCCTATAATTCACCCCTCCACTTT. The encoded protein is CASSFFGQAYNSPLHF.

This clonotype was counted at least ten times. A junction boundary mismatches the germline segment, possibly from a read error. V and J are TRBV4-3 and TRBJ2-5; 10 nucleotides match TRBD2. In germline, CDR1 is LGHNA, CDR2 YSLEER. The CDR3 is made up of 14 amino acids. The CDR3 loop is CASSQASGGETQYF. Here the CDR3 DNA reads TGTGCCAGCAGCCAGGCTAGCGGGGGTGAGACCCAGTACTTC.